This is a list of T cell receptor beta chains from one sample in a study of naive and memory T cell subsets. TCRdb called the UMI-ligation and nested PCR reads again in MiXCR, with one record for every CDR3 protein. The table has tens of thousands of distinct CDR3 sequences, less than 20% seen once; the top ten hold under 4%. What was sequenced was effector memory CD4+ T cells from blood. Every receptor here comes from a human donor in good health. The CDR3 runs from the conserved cysteine through the conserved F or W. A D gene is named only where the DNA matches it firmly. Size is stated for part of the rows, as once, few or many counts, or as a class when the clone is expanded.

D gene	clone size	J gene	V gene	CDR3 DNA	CDR3 protein
TRBD2	-	TRBJ2-3	TRBV28	TGTGCCAGCAGTTCCGTAGCGGGAGCGGGCACAGATACGCAGTATTTT	CASSSVAGAGTDTQYF
-	many	TRBJ2-3	TRBV6-2/TRBV6-3	TGTGCCAGCAGCTTCTTCCTCGGGACGGCCCAGTATTTT	CASSFFLGTAQYF
TRBD2	-	TRBJ2-5	TRBV7-2	TGTGCCAGCAGCTTACATAGCGGGACCCAAGAGACCCAGTACTTC	CASSLHSGTQETQYF
-	many	TRBJ2-7	TRBV18	TGTGCCAGCTCACCCGGGCCAGGACCCTACGAGCAGTACTTC	CASSPGPGPYEQYF
-	many	TRBJ2-1	TRBV11-1	TGTGCCAGCAGCTCTACTCGACAGCGAGGGAATGAGCAGTTCTTC	CASSSTRQRGNEQFF
TRBD1	many	TRBJ2-5	TRBV10-3	TGTGCCATCAGTGAGGGGACAGGGGGCGAAGAGACCCAGTACTTC	CAISEGTGGEETQYF
TRBD1	-	TRBJ1-1	TRBV20-1	TGCAGTGCTTGGGACAGGGGAATCGCTGAAGCTTTCTTT	CSAWDRGIAEAFF
TRBD2	-	TRBJ2-5	TRBV12-5	TGTGCTAGTGGTTTGGCCGGGACTAGGGAAGAGACCCAGTACTTC	CASGLAGTREETQYF
-	-	TRBJ2-5	TRBV18	TGTGCCAGCTCACCAAGGGCAGACCAAGAGACCCAGTACTTC	CASSPRADQETQYF
TRBD2	-	TRBJ2-1	TRBV20-1	TGCAGTGCTAGGGGACTAGCATACTACAATGAGCAGTTCTTC	CSARGLAYYNEQFF
TRBD1	-	TRBJ1-1	TRBV27	TGTGCCAGCAGTTGGACAGGGGACACTGAAGCTTTCTTT	CASSWTGDTEAFF
-	few	TRBJ2-5	TRBV7-2	TGTGCCAGCAGCTTAGGGAGGGGCATACAAGAGACCCAGTACTTC	CASSLGRGIQETQYF
-	many	TRBJ1-1	TRBV18	TGTGCCAGCTCCCAAGGACAGATGAACACTGAAGCTTTCTTT	CASSQGQMNTEAFF
-	few	TRBJ1-5	TRBV12-3/TRBV12-4	TGTGCCAGCACCTCAACAGGGTATAGCAATCAGCCCCAGCATTTT	CASTSTGYSNQPQHF
-	many	TRBJ1-4	TRBV4-1	TGCGCCAGCAGCCGATCAAACAAACCTGAGGACAGTGATAGGGAGAAACTGTTTTTT	CASSRSNKPEDSDREKLFF
-	-	TRBJ2-3	TRBV29-1	TGCAGCGTTGAAGATCTTTCAGATACGCAGTATTTT	CSVEDLSDTQYF
-	many	TRBJ1-2	TRBV14	TGTGCCAGCAGCCAAGTTGGAGTGAACTATGGCTACACCTTC	CASSQVGVNYGYTF
-	few	TRBJ2-6	TRBV12-3/TRBV12-4	TGTGCCAGCAGTTTAGGGGCAACCGGGGCCAACGTCCTGACTTTC	CASSLGATGANVLTF
TRBD2	many	TRBJ2-7	TRBV29-1	TGCAGCGTTGAAGACCCTAGCGGGAGCTACGAGCAGTACTTC	CSVEDPSGSYEQYF
-	medium-sized	TRBJ1-5	TRBV7-2	TGTGCCAGCAGCTTGGGACTGAATAGCAATCAGCCCCAGCATTTT	CASSLGLNSNQPQHF
-	-	TRBJ2-1	TRBV30	TGTGCCTGGAGTGAGCCCAATGAGCAGTTCTTC	CAWSEPNEQFF
-	few	TRBJ1-2	TRBV20-1	TGCAGTGCTAGAGTGGGGGGGGTTGGCTACACCTTC	CSARVGGVGYTF
TRBD1	many	TRBJ1-2	TRBV20-1	TGCAGTGTCCCGGGACAGGGGGCGAGTGGCTACACCTTC	CSVPGQGASGYTF
-	medium-sized	TRBJ2-7	TRBV28	TGTGCCAGCAGCAATCGGCCCTACAGGTTGGACTTC	CASSNRPYRLDF
TRBD2	many	TRBJ2-3	TRBV5-4	TGTGCCAGCAGCTTGGAGCCCGGGACTAGAACAGATACGCAGTATTTT	CASSLEPGTRTDTQYF
TRBD1	many	TRBJ1-5	TRBV27	TGTGCCAGCAGACTGACAGGGGGCGGTCAGCCCCAGCATTTT	CASRLTGGGQPQHF
TRBD2	-	TRBJ2-1	TRBV4-1	TGCGCCAGCAGCGCCAGCGGGACCCGAGACAATGAGCAGTTCTTC	CASSASGTRDNEQFF
-	few	TRBJ1-2	TRBV6-5	TGTGCCAGCAGTCCCCAGGGCAGGTCTGAGTATGGCTACACCTTC	CASSPQGRSEYGYTF
-	few	TRBJ2-7	TRBV7-2	TGTGCCAGCAGCCAACAACACAACTACGAGCAGTACTTC	CASSQQHNYEQYF
-	few	TRBJ2-7	TRBV6-5	TGTGCCAGCAGCAGGGGGGCGGCCTCGGGCGAGCAGTACTTC	CASSRGAASGEQYF
-	-	TRBJ1-1	TRBV18	TGTGCCAGCTCACAAACTAGGGACAATCGGAACACTGAAGCTTTCTTT	CASSQTRDNRNTEAFF
-	few	TRBJ1-5	TRBV15	TGTGCCACCAGCAGAGCGGATCAGCCCCAGCATTTT	CATSRADQPQHF
-	-	TRBJ1-5	TRBV28	TGTGCCAGCAGTTTTCTGGGTGACAGGAGTAGCAATCAGCCCCAGCATTTT	CASSFLGDRSSNQPQHF
-	few	TRBJ1-5	TRBV7-2	TGTGCCAGCAGCCCCCGGGAGTCAAATCAGCCCCAGCATTTT	CASSPRESNQPQHF
-	-	TRBJ2-2	TRBV30	TGTGCCTGGACTATGACCCGTTCCGGGGAGCTGTTTTTT	CAWTMTRSGELFF
TRBD1	once	TRBJ2-4	TRBV5-1	TGCGCCAGCAGCTCAAAAACAGGGGGGACAAACATTCAGTACTTC	CASSSKTGGTNIQYF
-	few	TRBJ1-5	TRBV6-1	TGTGCCAGCAGTGAAGCCGGGGGTTATAATCAGCCCCAGCATTTT	CASSEAGGYNQPQHF
-	-	TRBJ2-3	TRBV24-1	TGTGCCACCAGTGATCGTGGAACTAGCACAGATACGCAGTATTTT	CATSDRGTSTDTQYF
TRBD2	many	TRBJ2-7	TRBV27	TGTGCCAGCAGTTTACGGGGACTAGTCTACGAGCAGTACTTC	CASSLRGLVYEQYF
TRBD2	-	TRBJ2-5	TRBV9	TGTGCCAGCAGCGCCGGGACTAGCGGGGGCAGGGAGACCCAGTACTTC	CASSAGTSGGRETQYF
-	few	TRBJ2-5	TRBV12-3/TRBV12-4	TGTGCCAGCAGACCCGGGAGATATGGGGCGGAGACCCAGTACTTC	CASRPGRYGAETQYF
TRBD1	-	TRBJ2-2	TRBV10-3	TGTGCCATCAGTGCCAGAACAGGGGCCGGGGAGCTGTTTTTT	CAISARTGAGELFF
-	few	TRBJ1-5	TRBV20-1	TGCAGTGCTTCTGTAGGACAAGCCATTGGGAGCAATCAGCCCCAGCATTTT	CSASVGQAIGSNQPQHF
-	-	TRBJ1-1	TRBV2	TGTGCCAGCAGTGGTGAGGGAGACACTGAAGCTTTCTTT	CASSGEGDTEAFF
TRBD2	-	TRBJ2-5	TRBV20-1	TGCAGTGCTCAAATAGCGGGAGGGCCCGGGACCCAGTACTTC	CSAQIAGGPGTQYF
-	many	TRBJ2-7	TRBV15	TGTGCCACCAGCAGAGTTGGCCGGGTTGGAAGCGAGCAGTACTTC	CATSRVGRVGSEQYF
TRBD2	many	TRBJ2-1	TRBV5-1	TGCGCCAGCAGATCCGGGACTAGCGGGGGATTGGAGCAGTTCTTC	CASRSGTSGGLEQFF
-	-	TRBJ2-6	TRBV28	TGTGCCAGCAGTCCTGAGGGGGGTGGGGCCAACGTCCTGACTTTC	CASSPEGGGANVLTF
-	few	TRBJ2-7	TRBV5-1	TGCGCCAGCAGCTTGGACTATAACACTTTTTACGAGCAGTACTTC	CASSLDYNTFYEQYF
-	many	TRBJ1-2	TRBV28	TGTGCCAGCAAGTCCCCGGTGACCCCAGGGCATATGGTTGGCTATGGCTACACCTTC	CASKSPVTPGHMVGYGYTF
-	-	TRBJ2-4	TRBV30	TGTGCCTGGAGTGTAAAAAACATTCAGTACTTC	CAWSVKNIQYF
-	-	TRBJ1-1	TRBV20-1	TGCAGTGCTAGCCTCCGAAACACTGAAGCTTTCTTT	CSASLRNTEAFF
-	many	TRBJ2-5	TRBV27	TGTGCCAGCAGTACAGTGGGGCGAGGGCCCCAGTACCAAGAGACCCAGTACTTC	CASSTVGRGPQYQETQYF
-	few	TRBJ2-3	TRBV12-5	TGTGCTAGTGGTTTGGTACGAAGCACAGATACGCAGTATTTT	CASGLVRSTDTQYF
-	few	TRBJ1-5	TRBV6-2/TRBV6-3	TGTGCCAGCGGGGGGGTCGTGGCTCCGCATTTT	CASGGVVAPHF
TRBD1	-	TRBJ2-1	TRBV7-9	TGTGCCAGCAGCTTAGGGACAGGTTTGGAGCAGTTCTTC	CASSLGTGLEQFF
-	-	TRBJ2-7	TRBV28	TGTGCCAGCAGTGTCAACATCTACGAGCAGTACTTC	CASSVNIYEQYF
-	many	TRBJ1-1	TRBV12-3/TRBV12-4	TGTGCCAGCAGTGGACAGCCCCATGACACTGAAGCTTTCTTT	CASSGQPHDTEAFF
TRBD2	few	TRBJ2-3	TRBV7-2	TGTGCCAGCAGCCACCGGACTAGCGAGACAGATACGCAGTATTTT	CASSHRTSETDTQYF
-	-	TRBJ2-5	TRBV20-1	TGCAGTGCTAGAGATCCGGGTCGGAGACAAGAGACCCAGTACTTC	CSARDPGRRQETQYF